The rows below give T cell receptor beta chains drawn from one sample of a study of Graves' ophthalmopathy and Graves' hyperthyroidism. TCRdb independently ran MiXCR on the multiplex PCR reads; one entry per CDR3 protein. Among almost 750,000 distinct CDR3 sequences listed, roughly 40% were seen once. Specimen: peripheral blood. Receptor source: an adult man with Graves' ophthalmopathy. Each CDR3 is given with its conserved first and last residue. A D gene is named only where the DNA matches it firmly. The size entry is marked missing in some rows and otherwise reads once, few, many or a size class.

CDR3 protein: CASSLQGGLGNSPLHF; CDR3 DNA: TGTGCCAGCAGCCTGCAGGGGGGCTTGGGTAATTCACCCCTCCACTTT; clone size: few; J gene: TRBJ1-6; V gene: TRBV9; D gene: TRBD1
CDR3 protein: CATSSRKRESYEQYF; CDR3 DNA: TGTGCCACCAGCAGTAGGAAAAGGGAGTCCTACGAGCAGTACTTC; clone size: many; J gene: TRBJ2-7; V gene: TRBV15; D gene: NA
CDR3 protein: CASSTTGGEGYGYTF; CDR3 DNA: TGTGCCAGCAGCACCACAGGGGGTGAAGGCTATGGCTACACCTTC; clone size: many; J gene: TRBJ1-2; V gene: TRBV7-9; D gene: TRBD1
CDR3 protein: CASSLGDHQPQHF; CDR3 DNA: TGTGCCAGTAGTCTGGGGGACCATCAGCCCCAGCATTTT; clone size: NA; J gene: TRBJ1-5; V gene: TRBV19; D gene: NA
CDR3 protein: CSADSRGYTF; CDR3 DNA: TGCAGCGCTGACAGCCGTGGCTACACCTTC; clone size: NA; J gene: TRBJ1-2; V gene: TRBV29-1; D gene: NA
CDR3 protein: CASSSNGREIYF; CDR3 DNA: TGTGCCAGCAGCTCGAACGGCAGGGAGATATATTTT; clone size: many; J gene: TRBJ1-3; V gene: TRBV14; D gene: NA
CDR3 protein: CASSLDSGRIYEQYF; CDR3 DNA: TGCGCCAGCAGCTTGGATAGCGGGAGGATCTACGAGCAGTACTTC; clone size: NA; J gene: TRBJ2-7; V gene: TRBV5-1; D gene: TRBD2
CDR3 protein: CASSPIANNEKLFF; CDR3 DNA: TGTGCCAGCAGCCCCATCGCGAACAATGAGAAACTGTTTTTT; clone size: NA; J gene: TRBJ1-4; V gene: TRBV7-9; D gene: NA
CDR3 protein: CASSHAETRYF; CDR3 DNA: TGTGCCAGCAGCCACGCGGAGACCCGGTACTTC; clone size: once; J gene: TRBJ2-5; V gene: TRBV5-6; D gene: NA
CDR3 protein: CSARDEGASNQPQYF; CDR3 DNA: TGCAGTGCTAGAGATGAGGGGGCGAGCAATCAGCCCCAGTACTTC; clone size: NA; J gene: TRBJ2-5; V gene: TRBV20-1; D gene: TRBD1
CDR3 protein: CASSLAVAQEQTQYF; CDR3 DNA: TGTGCTAGCAGCCTAGCCGTCGCGCAGGAACAGACCCAGTACTTC; clone size: many; J gene: TRBJ2-5; V gene: TRBV7-7; D gene: NA
CDR3 protein: CAISESMEAGSSGANVLTF; CDR3 DNA: TGTGCCATCAGTGAGTCGATGGAAGCAGGGAGCTCTGGGGCCAACGTCCTGACTTTC; clone size: NA; J gene: TRBJ2-6; V gene: TRBV10-3; D gene: NA
CDR3 protein: CASSVDDEEKLFF; CDR3 DNA: TGTGCCAGCAGCGTAGATGATGAGGAAAAACTGTTTTTT; clone size: once; J gene: TRBJ1-4; V gene: TRBV9; D gene: NA
CDR3 protein: CASSQSVSYEQYF; CDR3 DNA: TGTGCCAGCAGCCAGAGCGTATCCTACGAGCAGTACTTC; clone size: NA; J gene: TRBJ2-7; V gene: TRBV7-9; D gene: NA
CDR3 protein: CASKEAATTNEKLFF; CDR3 DNA: TGCGCCAGCAAGGAGGCAGCCACAACTAATGAAAAACTGTTTTTT; clone size: few; J gene: TRBJ1-4; V gene: TRBV5-1; D gene: NA
CDR3 protein: CATSRAGNTIYF; CDR3 DNA: TGTGCCACCAGCAGAGCCGGAAACACCATATATTTT; clone size: NA; J gene: TRBJ1-3; V gene: TRBV15; D gene: NA
CDR3 protein: CSANDMGQGSYEQYF; CDR3 DNA: TGCAGTGCTAATGATATGGGACAGGGGAGCTACGAGCAGTACTTC; clone size: NA; J gene: TRBJ2-7; V gene: TRBV20-1; D gene: TRBD1
CDR3 protein: CASSYGQGTRGYTF; CDR3 DNA: TGTGCCAGCAGTTATGGTCAGGGGACGAGGGGCTACACCTTC; clone size: few; J gene: TRBJ1-2; V gene: TRBV6-5; D gene: NA
CDR3 protein: CASSYDTYTEAFF; CDR3 DNA: TGTGCCAGCAGTTACGACACCTACACTGAAGCTTTCTTT; clone size: NA; J gene: TRBJ1-1; V gene: TRBV6-4; D gene: NA
CDR3 protein: CASSEGEVLYGYTF; CDR3 DNA: TGTGCCAGCAGTGAAGGCGAAGTCCTCTATGGCTACACCTTC; clone size: many; J gene: TRBJ1-2; V gene: TRBV2; D gene: NA
CDR3 protein: CASRKDGATNEKLFF; CDR3 DNA: TGTGCCAGCAGAAAAGACGGTGCAACTAATGAAAAACTGTTTTTT; clone size: many; J gene: TRBJ1-4; V gene: TRBV7-9; D gene: NA
CDR3 protein: CATSDAGYYEQYF; CDR3 DNA: TGTGCCACCAGTGACGCAGGGTACTACGAGCAGTACTTC; clone size: many; J gene: TRBJ2-7; V gene: TRBV24-1; D gene: NA
CDR3 protein: CASSLGPVTDTQYF; CDR3 DNA: TGTGCCAGCAGCTTGGGCCCGGTGACAGATACGCAGTATTTT; clone size: NA; J gene: TRBJ2-3; V gene: TRBV11-2; D gene: NA
CDR3 protein: CSAIGGIRETQYF; CDR3 DNA: TGCAGTGCTATCGGGGGAATTCGGGAGACCCAGTACTTC; clone size: many; J gene: TRBJ2-5; V gene: TRBV20-1; D gene: NA
CDR3 protein: CSVAGTVTATNEKLFF; CDR3 DNA: TGCAGCGTTGCCGGGACAGTTACTGCAACTAATGAAAAACTGTTTTTT; clone size: many; J gene: TRBJ1-4; V gene: TRBV29-1; D gene: TRBD1
CDR3 protein: CASSSNNMNTEAFF; CDR3 DNA: TGTGCCAGCAGCTCTAACAACATGAACACTGAAGCTTTCTTT; clone size: NA; J gene: TRBJ1-1; V gene: TRBV13; D gene: NA
CDR3 protein: CSVNLPGSSYEQYF; CDR3 DNA: TGCAGCGTGAATCTCCCAGGGAGCTCCTACGAGCAGTACTTC; clone size: many; J gene: TRBJ2-7; V gene: TRBV29-1; D gene: NA
CDR3 protein: CATGQGKNSPLHF; CDR3 DNA: TGTGCCACCGGACAGGGGAAAAATTCACCCCTCCACTTT; clone size: NA; J gene: TRBJ1-6; V gene: TRBV10-3; D gene: TRBD1
CDR3 protein: CASSSQGGTGQYF; CDR3 DNA: TGTGCCAGCAGTAGCCAGGGCGGTACGGGGCAGTACTTC; clone size: few; J gene: TRBJ2-7; V gene: TRBV25-1; D gene: NA
CDR3 protein: CSAKQGNQPQHF; CDR3 DNA: TGCAGTGCTAAACAGGGGAATCAGCCCCAGCATTTT; clone size: many; J gene: TRBJ1-5; V gene: TRBV20-1; D gene: TRBD1
CDR3 protein: CASSVRRREETQYF; CDR3 DNA: TGTGCCAGCAGCGTCCGTCGTAGGGAAGAGACCCAGTACTTC; clone size: many; J gene: TRBJ2-5; V gene: TRBV2; D gene: NA
CDR3 protein: CASIPRNQGQETQYF; CDR3 DNA: TGTGCCAGCATCCCTAGGAATCAGGGACAAGAGACCCAGTACTTC; clone size: NA; J gene: TRBJ2-5; V gene: TRBV10-3; D gene: NA
CDR3 protein: CASSTRRTGVQETQYF; CDR3 DNA: TGTGCCAGTAGTACCCGGCGAACAGGGGTGCAAGAGACCCAGTACTTC; clone size: NA; J gene: TRBJ2-5; V gene: TRBV19; D gene: TRBD1
CDR3 protein: CSVESNFNYGYTF; CDR3 DNA: TGCAGCGTTGAGTCTAATTTCAACTATGGCTACACCTTC; clone size: many; J gene: TRBJ1-2; V gene: TRBV29-1; D gene: NA
CDR3 protein: CASSGGNTEAFF; CDR3 DNA: TGCGCCAGCAGTGGTGGGAACACTGAAGCTTTCTTT; clone size: many; J gene: TRBJ1-1; V gene: TRBV6-5; D gene: NA
CDR3 protein: CASGEGAYEQYF; CDR3 DNA: TGTGCCAGCGGGGAGGGGGCCTACGAGCAGTACTTC; clone size: NA; J gene: TRBJ2-7; V gene: TRBV2; D gene: NA
CDR3 protein: CAIRQGTSGYEQYF; CDR3 DNA: TGTGCCATTCGACAGGGGACTAGCGGCTACGAGCAGTACTTC; clone size: NA; J gene: TRBJ2-7; V gene: TRBV2; D gene: TRBD2
CDR3 protein: CSARTPQEGSYGYTF; CDR3 DNA: TGCAGTGCTAGAACCCCCCAGGAGGGCAGCTATGGCTACACCTTC; clone size: few; J gene: TRBJ1-2; V gene: TRBV20-1; D gene: NA
CDR3 protein: CASSLGTGDFGYTF; CDR3 DNA: TGTGCCAGCAGCTTGGGGACAGGGGATTTCGGCTACACCTTC; clone size: NA; J gene: TRBJ1-2; V gene: TRBV5-4; D gene: TRBD1
CDR3 protein: CASSLHSGENQPQHF; CDR3 DNA: TGCGCCAGCAGCCTACACTCTGGAGAGAATCAGCCCCAGCATTTT; clone size: NA; J gene: TRBJ1-5; V gene: TRBV4-3; D gene: NA
CDR3 protein: CATSRDQLSGANVLTF; CDR3 DNA: TGTGCCACCAGCAGAGATCAGCTCTCTGGGGCCAACGTCCTGACTTTC; clone size: many; J gene: TRBJ2-6; V gene: TRBV15; D gene: NA
CDR3 protein: CASSGGGRAGEQYF; CDR3 DNA: TGTGCCAGCAGTGGGGGCGGGAGGGCCGGCGAGCAGTACTTC; clone size: many; J gene: TRBJ2-7; V gene: TRBV25-1; D gene: TRBD2
CDR3 protein: CASSQAQVYEQYF; CDR3 DNA: TGCGCCAGCAGCCAAGCACAGGTATACGAGCAGTACTTC; clone size: NA; J gene: TRBJ2-7; V gene: TRBV4-1; D gene: NA
CDR3 protein: CAISELAEGYTF; CDR3 DNA: TGTGCCATCAGTGAGCTGGCAGAAGGCTACACCTTC; clone size: many; J gene: TRBJ1-2; V gene: TRBV10-3; D gene: NA
CDR3 protein: CASSLGSITGELFF; CDR3 DNA: TGTGCCAGCAGCCTAGGGTCGATCACCGGGGAGCTGTTTTTT; clone size: few; J gene: TRBJ2-2; V gene: TRBV7-9; D gene: NA
CDR3 protein: CASFDYEQYF; CDR3 DNA: TGTGCCAGCTTTGACTACGAGCAGTACTTC; clone size: many; J gene: TRBJ2-7; V gene: TRBV2; D gene: NA
CDR3 protein: CASRHTTNEKLFF; CDR3 DNA: TGTGCCAGCAGACATACAACTAATGAAAAACTGTTTTTT; clone size: many; J gene: TRBJ1-4; V gene: TRBV7-8; D gene: NA
CDR3 protein: CSARQEIYSGNTIYF; CDR3 DNA: TGCAGTGCTAGACAGGAGATTTACTCTGGAAACACCATATATTTT; clone size: few; J gene: TRBJ1-3; V gene: TRBV20-1; D gene: NA
CDR3 protein: CASSLDRDLKAFF; CDR3 DNA: TGTGCCAGTAGTCTGGACCGGGACCTAAAAGCTTTCTTT; clone size: NA; J gene: TRBJ1-1; V gene: TRBV19; D gene: NA
CDR3 protein: CATSRGKGYTGDTIYF; CDR3 DNA: TGTGCCACCAGCAGAGGGAAAGGGTACACTGGAGACACCATATATTTT; clone size: NA; J gene: TRBJ1-3; V gene: TRBV15; D gene: NA
CDR3 protein: CASSGLGSGSVDSYEQYF; CDR3 DNA: TGTGCCAGCTCAGGATTGGGTAGCGGGAGTGTGGACTCCTACGAGCAGTACTTC; clone size: NA; J gene: TRBJ2-7; V gene: TRBV18; D gene: TRBD2
CDR3 protein: CAISRQSTDTQYF; CDR3 DNA: TGTGCCATCAGCCGACAGAGCACAGATACGCAGTATTTT; clone size: NA; J gene: TRBJ2-3; V gene: TRBV10-3; D gene: NA
CDR3 protein: CASGGTDYSYEQYF; CDR3 DNA: TGTGCCAGCGGCGGGACAGACTACTCCTACGAGCAGTACTTC; clone size: NA; J gene: TRBJ2-7; V gene: TRBV2; D gene: NA
CDR3 protein: CSASGSGGTGELFF; CDR3 DNA: TGCAGTGCTAGCGGGAGCGGGGGCACCGGGGAGCTGTTTTTT; clone size: few; J gene: TRBJ2-2; V gene: TRBV20-1; D gene: TRBD2
CDR3 protein: CASSPRDGYRYEQYF; CDR3 DNA: TGTGCCAGCAGCCCCCGGGACGGATATCGATACGAGCAGTACTTC; clone size: NA; J gene: TRBJ2-7; V gene: TRBV9; D gene: NA